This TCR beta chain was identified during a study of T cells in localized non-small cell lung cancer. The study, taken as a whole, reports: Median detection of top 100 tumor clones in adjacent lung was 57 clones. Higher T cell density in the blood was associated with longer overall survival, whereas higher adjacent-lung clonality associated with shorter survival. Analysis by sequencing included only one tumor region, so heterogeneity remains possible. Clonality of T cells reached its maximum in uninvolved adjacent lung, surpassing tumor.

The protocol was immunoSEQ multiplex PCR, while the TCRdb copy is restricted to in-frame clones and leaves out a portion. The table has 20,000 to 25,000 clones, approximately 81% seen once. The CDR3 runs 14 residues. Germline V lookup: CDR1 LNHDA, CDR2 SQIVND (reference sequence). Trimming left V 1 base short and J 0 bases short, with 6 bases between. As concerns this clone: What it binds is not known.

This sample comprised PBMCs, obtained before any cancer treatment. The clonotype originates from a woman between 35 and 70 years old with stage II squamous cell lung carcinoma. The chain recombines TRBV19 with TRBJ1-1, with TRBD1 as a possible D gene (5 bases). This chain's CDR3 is CASSIVGVNTEAFF. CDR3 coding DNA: TGTGCCAGTAGTATAGTGGGGGTGAACACTGAAGCTTTCTTT.